The clone carrying this T cell receptor (beta chain) was seen at least ten times. The entry originates in a study of T cell repertoires in cytomegalovirus infection. Germline-derived CDR1 and CDR2 are DFQATT and SNEGSKA (reference sequence). This CDR3 is 16 amino acids long. Trimming cost V 1 base and J 9 bases; bases outside gene matches: 12. TCRdb reprocessed the reads with MiXCR, giving one entry per CDR3 protein. The data contain 200,000 to 300,000 distinct CDR3 sequences, roughly 12% of them singletons. This chain joins TRBV20-1 and TRBJ2-3; TRBD2 aligns across 11 bases. Sequencing was done on a sample of PBMCs. This sequence was found in a human donor in good health (CMV status not recorded). Some clones in this sample may be carry-over from other donors' samples. The CDR3 sequence is CSARVGLAAMGGTQYF. The DNA of the CDR3 is TGCAGTGCTAGAGTGGGACTAGCGGCAATGGGGGGAACGCAGTATTTT.